Included here is one T cell receptor (beta chain) sequence, with context. V was pared by 5 bases and J by 0 bases, with 17 bases between. Germline V lookup: CDR1 LNHDA, CDR2 SQIVND (reference sequence). This CDR3 is 17 amino acids long. These data originate in a study of T cells in tuberculosis. Study-wide context: Sequenced TCRs come from CD1B-GMM tetramer-binding T cells.

Specified time point: new active TB diagnosis, blood taken before or within 7 days of starting treatment. The assay was immunoSEQ multiplex PCR, and TCRdb's table has in-frame clones only and misses some. The table includes fewer than 35,000 clones, about 83% detected once. The input for sequencing was PBMCs, taken at tuberculosis diagnosis. The sequence was obtained from an adult with tuberculosis. The V call is TRBV19, the J call TRBJ2-4, with D possibly being TRBD1 (6 bases). CDR3 nucleotides: TGTGCCAGTAGTTCTCAGGGGAGTCGACTAGCCAAAAACATTCAGTACTTC. As protein: CASSSQGSRLAKNIQYF.